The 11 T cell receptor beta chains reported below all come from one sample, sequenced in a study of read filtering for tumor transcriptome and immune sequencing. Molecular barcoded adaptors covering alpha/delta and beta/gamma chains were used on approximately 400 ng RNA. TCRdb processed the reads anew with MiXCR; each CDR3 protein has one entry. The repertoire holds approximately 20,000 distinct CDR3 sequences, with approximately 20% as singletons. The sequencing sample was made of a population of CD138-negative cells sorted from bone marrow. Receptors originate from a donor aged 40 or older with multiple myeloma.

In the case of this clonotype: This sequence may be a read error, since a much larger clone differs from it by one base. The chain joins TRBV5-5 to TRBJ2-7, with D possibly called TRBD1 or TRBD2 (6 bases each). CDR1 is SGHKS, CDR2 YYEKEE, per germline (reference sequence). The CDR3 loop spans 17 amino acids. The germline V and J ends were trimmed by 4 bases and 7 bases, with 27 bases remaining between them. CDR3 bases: TGTGCCAGCAGCCGTTCACCGGGGGCCCCCCTCCTGGGTGAGCAGTACTTC. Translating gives CASSRSPGAPLLGEQYF.

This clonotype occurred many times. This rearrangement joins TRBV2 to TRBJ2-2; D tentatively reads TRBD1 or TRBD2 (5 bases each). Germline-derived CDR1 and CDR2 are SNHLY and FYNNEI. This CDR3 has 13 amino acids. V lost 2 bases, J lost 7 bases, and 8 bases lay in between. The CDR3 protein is CASSETGRGELFF. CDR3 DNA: TGTGCCAGCAGTGAAACGGGGCGCGGGGAGCTGTTTTTT. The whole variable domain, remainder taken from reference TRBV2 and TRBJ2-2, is EPEVTQTPSHQVTQMGQEVILRCVPISNHLYFYWYRQILGQKVEFLVSFYNNEISEKSEIFDDQFSVERPDGSNFTLKIRSTKLEDSAMYFCASSETGRGELFFGEGSRLTVL.

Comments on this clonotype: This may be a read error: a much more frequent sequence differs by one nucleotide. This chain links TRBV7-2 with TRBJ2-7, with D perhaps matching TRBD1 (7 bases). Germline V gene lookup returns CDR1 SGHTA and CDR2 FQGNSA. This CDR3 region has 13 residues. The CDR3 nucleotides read TGTGCCAGCAGCCGGAGGGGGCAATACGGGCAGTACTTC. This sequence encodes CASSRRGQYGQYF.

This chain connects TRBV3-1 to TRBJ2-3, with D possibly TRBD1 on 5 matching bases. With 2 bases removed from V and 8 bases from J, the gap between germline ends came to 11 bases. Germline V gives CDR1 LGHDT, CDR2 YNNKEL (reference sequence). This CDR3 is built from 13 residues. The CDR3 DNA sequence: TGTGCCAGCAGCCAACATGGGGCAGGTACGCAGTATTTT. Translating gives CASSQHGAGTQYF.

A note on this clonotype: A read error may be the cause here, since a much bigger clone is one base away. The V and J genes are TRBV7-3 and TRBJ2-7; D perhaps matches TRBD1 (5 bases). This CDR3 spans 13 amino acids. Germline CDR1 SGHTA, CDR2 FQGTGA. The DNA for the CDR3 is TGTGCCAGCAGCCAAGACTGGGGCTACAAGCAGTACTTC. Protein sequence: CASSQDWGYKQYF.

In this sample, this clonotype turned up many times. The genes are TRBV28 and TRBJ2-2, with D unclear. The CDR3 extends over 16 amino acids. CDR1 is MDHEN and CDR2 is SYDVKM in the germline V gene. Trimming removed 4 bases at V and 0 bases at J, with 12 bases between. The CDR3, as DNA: TGTGCCAGCAGTTCCGGAGACGTTTCGAACACCGGGGAGCTGTTTTTT. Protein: CASSSGDVSNTGELFF. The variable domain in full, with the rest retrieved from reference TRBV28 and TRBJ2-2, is DVKVTQSSRYLVKRTGEKVFLECVQDMDHENMFWYRQDPGLGLRLIYFSYDVKMKEKGDIPEGYSVSREKKERFSLILESASTNQTSMYLCASSSGDVSNTGELFFGEGSRLTVL.

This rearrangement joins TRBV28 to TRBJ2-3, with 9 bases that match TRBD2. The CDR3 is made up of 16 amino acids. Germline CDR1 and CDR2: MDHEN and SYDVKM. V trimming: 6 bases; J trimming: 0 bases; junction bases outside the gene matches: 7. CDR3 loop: CASRTSGGTSTDTQYF. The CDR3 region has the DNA TGTGCCAGCAGGACTAGCGGAGGTACTAGCACAGATACGCAGTATTTT.

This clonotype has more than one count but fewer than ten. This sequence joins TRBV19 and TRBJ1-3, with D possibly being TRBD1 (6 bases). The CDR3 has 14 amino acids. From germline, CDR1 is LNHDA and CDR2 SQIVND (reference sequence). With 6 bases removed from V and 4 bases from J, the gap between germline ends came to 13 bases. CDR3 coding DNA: TGTGCCAGTAGGACCTCCGGGACAGGAAACACCATATATTTT. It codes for CASRTSGTGNTIYF.

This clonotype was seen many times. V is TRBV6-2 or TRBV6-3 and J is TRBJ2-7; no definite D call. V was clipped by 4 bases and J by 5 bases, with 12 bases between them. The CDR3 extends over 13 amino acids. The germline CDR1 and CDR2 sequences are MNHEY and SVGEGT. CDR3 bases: TGTGCCAGCAGTTCTACGGTCGTCAACGAGCAGTACTTC. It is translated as CASSSTVVNEQYF.

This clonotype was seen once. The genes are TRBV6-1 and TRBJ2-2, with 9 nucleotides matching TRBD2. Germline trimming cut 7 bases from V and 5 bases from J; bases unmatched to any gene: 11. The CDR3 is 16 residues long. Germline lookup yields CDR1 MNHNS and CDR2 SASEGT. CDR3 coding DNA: TGTGCCAGCACTCCTTCAGCGGGAGGAGGGACCGGGGAGCTGTTTTTT. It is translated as CASTPSAGGGTGELFF.

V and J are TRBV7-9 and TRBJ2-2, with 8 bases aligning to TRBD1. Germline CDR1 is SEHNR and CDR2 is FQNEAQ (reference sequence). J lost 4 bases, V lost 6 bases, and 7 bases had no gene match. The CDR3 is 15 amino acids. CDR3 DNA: TGTGCCAGCAGTACCGGGACAGGAGGCACCGGGGAGCTGTTTTTT. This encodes CASSTGTGGTGELFF.